These 7 T cell receptor beta chains were sequenced from one sample in a study of OX40 agonist ivuxolimab in advanced cancers. TCRdb's copy holds only in-frame clones and misses some; the assay was immunoSEQ multiplex PCR. The sample yields 20,000 or so clones, 75% to 85% seen once. The sample was CD4+ or CD8+ T cells sorted from blood, taken in a trial of the OX40 agonist ivuxolimab. The receptors shown here come from an adult with an advanced solid tumor such as melanoma, head and neck, liver or kidney cancer.

V and J are TRBV5-1 and TRBJ2-7; the D gene is possibly TRBD1 (6 bases). Trimming removed 4 bases at V and 2 bases at J, with 16 bases between. The CDR3 has 15 amino acids. Germline values: CDR1 SGHRS, CDR2 YFSETQ. The CDR3 DNA reads TGCGCCAGCAGCCCGTTCCGGGGACACACCTACGAGCAGTACTTC. Translation gives CASSPFRGHTYEQYF.

This chain uses TRBV5-6 with TRBJ1-3; D not certain. The V gene lost 0 bases and the J gene lost 4 bases, with 14 bases spanning the gap. The CDR3 extends over 16 amino acids. Germline V gene sequence: CDR1 SGHDT, CDR2 YYEEEE. The chain's CDR3 is CASSLAASSKGNTIYF. The CDR3 region has the DNA TGTGCCAGCAGCTTGGCCGCCAGCTCTAAAGGAAACACCATATATTTT.

V usage is TRBV28 and J usage is TRBJ2-5; maybe TRBD2 (5 bases). Germline V gene data show CDR1 as MDHEN and CDR2 as SYDVKM. The CDR3 loop spans 13 amino acids. V shed 8 bases and J shed 4 bases, with 14 bases lying between them. The DNA for the CDR3 is TGTGCCAGCCTTGTACCCGAGGGAGAGACCCAGTACTTC. This translates into CASLVPEGETQYF.

This clone was counted a few times. The chain employs TRBV10-3 and TRBJ1-3, with D hard to call. There are 14 residues in the CDR3. Between the trimmed V and J ends, which lost 11 bases and 0 bases, there was a span of 14 bases. Germline V gene lookup returns CDR1 ENHRY and CDR2 SYGVKD. The CDR3 loop is CAPDGTYSGNTIYF. CDR3 sequence (DNA): TGTGCCCCTGACGGCACATACTCTGGAAACACCATATATTTT.

The chain employs TRBV9 and TRBJ1-2, with no clear D. The germline V gene encodes CDR1 SGDLS and CDR2 YYNGEE. The CDR3 runs to 11 residues. V was clipped by 4 bases and J by 8 bases, with 9 bases between them. The CDR3 DNA is TGTGCCAGCAGCTCTGGGATGGGCTACACCTTC. Amino acids: CASSSGMGYTF.

The chain links TRBV6-4 to TRBJ2-3, with 7 bases identical to TRBD2. Germline-derived CDR1 and CDR2 are MRHNA and SNTAGT. The CDR3 has 15 amino acids. V lost 0 bases, J lost 2 bases, and 2 bases stayed unmatched. The CDR3, as DNA: TGTGCCAGCAGTGACTCTCTAGCGGCCACAGATACGCAGTATTTT. Translating it yields CASSDSLAATDTQYF.

The V call is TRBV6-5, the J call TRBJ2-3; 8 bases are a match to TRBD1. Germline trimming cut 4 bases from V and 1 base from J; bases unmatched to any gene: 4. Looked up from germline, CDR1 is MNHEY and CDR2 is SVGAGI. The CDR3 spans 15 residues. In DNA form, the CDR3 reads TGTGCCAGCAGTTCCCCAGGGGGCGGCACAGATACGCAGTATTTT. Protein sequence: CASSSPGGGTDTQYF.